What follows are 8 T cell receptor beta chains derived from one specimen sequenced in a study of metastatic and nonmetastatic thyroid tumors. TCRdb ran MiXCR on the PCR reads. The profile shows 35,000 to 50,000 clones, around an eighth of them singletons. Treatment of any kind had been given to no patient before thyroid surgery. Sequencing was performed on blood. The receptors here all came from a male donor with papillary thyroid cancer or a benign thyroid nodule (not recorded which). Some clones in this sample may be carry-over from other donors' samples.

This clone occurred many times. The rearrangement joins TRBV9 to TRBJ2-1, with no clear D. This CDR3 has 15 amino acids. V was clipped by 3 bases and J by 0 bases, with 10 bases between them. Germline lookup yields CDR1 SGDLS and CDR2 YYNGEE. CDR3 protein: CASSGLERSYNEQFF. DNA for the CDR3: TGTGCCAGCAGCGGCCTTGAGCGCTCCTACAATGAGCAGTTCTTC.

About this clone: A much larger clone sits a single nucleotide away, making a read error possible. The chain is built from TRBV9 and TRBJ2-1; D may be TRBD2 (6 bases). The germline V and J ends were trimmed by 4 bases and 5 bases, with 19 bases remaining between them. The germline CDR1 and CDR2 sequences are SGDLS and YYNGEE. The CDR3 covers 16 residues. CDR3 coding DNA: TGTGCCAGCAGCCCCCAGGCGGGGTTGCCGAACAATGAGCAGTTCTTC. The encoded protein is CASSPQAGLPNNEQFF.

This clone is medium-sized by share. The chain is built from TRBV6-5 and TRBJ1-2, with D unresolved. The V end lost 0 bases, the J end lost 2 bases, and 13 bases lay between the germline ends. The CDR3 length is 16 residues. CDR1 and CDR2 (germline): MNHEY, SVGAGI. CDR3 nucleotide sequence: TGTGCCAGCAGTTACTCTCGAGTAGCAGCAAACTATGGCTACACCTTC. As protein: CASSYSRVAANYGYTF.

This clone was detected only a few times. The gene calls are TRBV24-1 and TRBJ2-2, with TRBD2 matching 7 bases. Germline V CDR1 and CDR2: KGHDR, SFDVKD. The trim removed 5 bases at V and 6 bases at J, leaving 5 bases unmatched. This CDR3 is built from 14 residues. The CDR3 is CATSGRESAGELFF. CDR3 sequence (DNA): TGTGCCACCAGTGGGCGGGAGTCCGCCGGGGAGCTGTTTTTT.

This clone was detected many times. The V gene is TRBV7-2, the J gene TRBJ1-1; TRBD1 might be the D (5 bases). This CDR3 is 14 amino acids long. Germline loops: CDR1 SGHTA, CDR2 FQGNSA. V dropped 5 bases and J dropped 8 bases, with 18 bases sitting between them. The CDR3 DNA follows: TGTGCCAGCAGCCCCCCCCACGGGGGGACCGAAGCTTTCTTT. Its protein is CASSPPHGGTEAFF. The full variable domain, in which reference TRBV7-2 and TRBJ1-1 provide the parts outside the CDR3, is GAGVSQSPSNKVTEKGKDVELRCDPISGHTALYWYRQSLGQGLEFLIYFQGNSAPDKSGLPSDRFSAERTGGSVSTLTIQRTQQEDSAVYLCASSPPHGGTEAFFGQGTRLTVV.

This clone turned up a few times. The gene calls are TRBV6-2 or TRBV6-3 and TRBJ1-5; unclear D gene. The CDR3 has 16 residues. The germline V and J ends were trimmed by 4 bases and 3 bases, with 16 bases remaining between them. The V gene's germline CDR1 is MNHEY and CDR2 SVGEGT. CDR3 DNA: TGTGCCAGCAGTTCGCCGGGTGTGGGTATCAATCAGCCCCAGCATTTT. This encodes CASSSPGVGINQPQHF.

In this sample, this clone turned up many times. The chain recombines TRBV5-1 with TRBJ1-5; 8 bases are shared with TRBD1. This CDR3 has 15 residues. Germline values: CDR1 SGHRS, CDR2 YFSETQ. The J segment lost 2 bases and the V segment lost 4 bases, leaving 5 bases of the junction unmatched. Written as DNA, the CDR3 is TGCGCCAGCAGCCCAGGGGGCGCGGGCAATCAGCCCCAGCATTTT. It specifies CASSPGGAGNQPQHF.

A few counts support this clone. A read error may be the cause here, since a much bigger clone is one base away. In the same sample, other DNA sequences code for this CDR3. The genes are TRBV20-1 and TRBJ2-7; D might be TRBD2 (5 bases). This CDR3 region has 11 residues. The germline V gene encodes CDR1 DFQATT and CDR2 SNEGSKA (reference sequence). CDR3 DNA sequence: TGTAGTGCTCGTACTAGAGGCGAGCAGTACTTC. It yields the protein CSARTRGEQYF.